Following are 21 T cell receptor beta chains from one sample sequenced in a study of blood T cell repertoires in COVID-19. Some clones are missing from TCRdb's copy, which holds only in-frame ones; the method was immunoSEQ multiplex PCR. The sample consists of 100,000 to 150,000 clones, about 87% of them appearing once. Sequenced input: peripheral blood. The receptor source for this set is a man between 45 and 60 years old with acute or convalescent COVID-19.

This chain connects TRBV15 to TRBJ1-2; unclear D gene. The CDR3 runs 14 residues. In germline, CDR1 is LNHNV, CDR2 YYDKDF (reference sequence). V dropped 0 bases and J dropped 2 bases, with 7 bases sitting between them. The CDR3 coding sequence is TGTGCCACCAGCAGAGATGCGTACAACTATGGCTACACCTTC. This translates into CATSRDAYNYGYTF.

The chain's CDR3 is CASSYSKGRGGYTF. The CDR3, as DNA: TGTGCCAGCAGTTACTCGAAAGGGAGAGGAGGCTACACCTTC. The chain is built from TRBV6-5 and TRBJ1-2, with unresolved D. The germline V and J ends were trimmed by 0 bases and 8 bases, with 13 bases remaining between them. CDR1 MNHEY and CDR2 SVGAGI come from the germline V gene. The CDR3 extends over 14 amino acids.

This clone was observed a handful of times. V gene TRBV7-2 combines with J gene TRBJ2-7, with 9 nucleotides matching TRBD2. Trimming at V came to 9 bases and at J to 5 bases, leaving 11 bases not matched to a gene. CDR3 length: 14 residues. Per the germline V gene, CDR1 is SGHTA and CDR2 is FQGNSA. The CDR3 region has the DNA TGTGCCAGTGCCGGGACTAGCATCAATCACGAGCAGTACTTC. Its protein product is CASAGTSINHEQYF.

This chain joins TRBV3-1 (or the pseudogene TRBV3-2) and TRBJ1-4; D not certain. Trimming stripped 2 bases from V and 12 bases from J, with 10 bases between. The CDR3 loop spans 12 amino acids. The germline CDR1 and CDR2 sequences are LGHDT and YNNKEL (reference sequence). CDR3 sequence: CASSQIARELFF. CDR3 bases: TGTGCCAGCAGCCAAATAGCACGTGAACTGTTTTTT.

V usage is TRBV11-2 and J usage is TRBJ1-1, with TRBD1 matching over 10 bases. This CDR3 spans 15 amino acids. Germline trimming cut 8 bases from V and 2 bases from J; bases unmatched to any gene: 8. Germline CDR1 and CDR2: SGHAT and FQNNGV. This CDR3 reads CASRDRGPDNTEAFF. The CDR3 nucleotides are TGTGCCAGCCGGGACAGGGGTCCAGATAACACTGAAGCTTTCTTT. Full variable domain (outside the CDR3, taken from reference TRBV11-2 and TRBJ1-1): EAGVAQSPRYKIIEKRQSVAFWCNPISGHATLYWYQQILGQGPKLLIQFQNNGVVDDSQLPKDRFSAERLKGVDSTLKIQPAKLEDSAVYLCASRDRGPDNTEAFFGQGTRLTVV.

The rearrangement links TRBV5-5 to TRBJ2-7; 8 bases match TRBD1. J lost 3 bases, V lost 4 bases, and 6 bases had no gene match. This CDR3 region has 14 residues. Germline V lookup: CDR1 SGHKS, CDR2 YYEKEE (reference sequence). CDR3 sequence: CASSPGQGVYEQYF. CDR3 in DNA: TGTGCCAGCAGCCCCGGACAGGGCGTCTACGAGCAGTACTTC. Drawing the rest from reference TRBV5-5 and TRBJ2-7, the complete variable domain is DAGVTQSPTHLIKTRGQQVTLRCSPISGHKSVSWYQQVLGQGPQFIFQYYEKEERGRGNFPDRFSARQFPNYSSELNVNALLLGDSALYLCASSPGQGVYEQYFGPGTRLTVT.

CDR3 amino acids: CASSYHRGHNYGYTF. As DNA, the CDR3 is TGTGCCAGCAGCTACCACAGGGGGCATAACTATGGCTACACCTTC. This rearrangement joins TRBV7-9 to TRBJ1-2, with 9 bases matching TRBD1. CDR1 is SEHNR, CDR2 FQNEAQ, per germline (reference sequence). The CDR3 is 15 amino acids. V was clipped by 4 bases and J by 1 base; unmatched bases: 4.

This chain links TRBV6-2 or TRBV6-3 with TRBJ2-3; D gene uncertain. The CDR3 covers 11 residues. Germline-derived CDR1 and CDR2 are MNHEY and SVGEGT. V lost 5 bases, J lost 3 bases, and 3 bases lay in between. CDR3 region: CASSQTDTQYF. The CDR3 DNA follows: TGTGCCAGCAGTCAAACAGATACGCAGTATTTT.

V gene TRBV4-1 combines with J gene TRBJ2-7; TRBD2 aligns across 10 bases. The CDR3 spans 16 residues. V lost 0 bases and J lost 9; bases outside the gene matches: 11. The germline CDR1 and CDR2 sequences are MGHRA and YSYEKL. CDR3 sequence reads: CASSQDRGSGRNMQYF. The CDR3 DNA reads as TGCGCCAGCAGCCAAGATCGGGGTAGCGGGAGGAACATGCAGTACTTC.

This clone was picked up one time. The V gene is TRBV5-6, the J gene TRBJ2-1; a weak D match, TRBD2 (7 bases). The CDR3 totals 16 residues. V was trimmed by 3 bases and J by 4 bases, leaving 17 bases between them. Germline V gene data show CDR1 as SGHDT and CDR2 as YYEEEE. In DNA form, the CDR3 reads TGTGCCAGCAGCTCCCTGGGCGGGGGCGGGTACAATGAGCAGTTCTTC. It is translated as CASSSLGGGGYNEQFF.

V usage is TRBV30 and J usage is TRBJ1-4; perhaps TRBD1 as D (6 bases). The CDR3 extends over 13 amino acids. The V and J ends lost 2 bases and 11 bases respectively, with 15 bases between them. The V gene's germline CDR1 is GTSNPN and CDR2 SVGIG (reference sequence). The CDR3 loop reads CAWSLQGQGKLFF. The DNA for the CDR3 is TGTGCCTGGAGTTTACAGGGCCAGGGGAAACTGTTTTTT.

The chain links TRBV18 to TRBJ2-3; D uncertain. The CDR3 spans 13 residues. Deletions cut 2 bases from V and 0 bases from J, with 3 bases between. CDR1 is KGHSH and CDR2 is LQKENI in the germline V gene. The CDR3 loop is CASSPSSTDTQYF. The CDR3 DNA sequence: TGTGCCAGCTCACCATCGAGCACAGATACGCAGTATTTT.

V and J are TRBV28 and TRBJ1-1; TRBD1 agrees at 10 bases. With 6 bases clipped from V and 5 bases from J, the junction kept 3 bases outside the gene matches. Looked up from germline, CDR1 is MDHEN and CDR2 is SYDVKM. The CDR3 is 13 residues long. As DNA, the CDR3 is TGTGCCAGCAGGAGACAGGGGGCAACTGAAGCTTTCTTT. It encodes CASRRQGATEAFF.

The chain's CDR3 is CASSYTGIDYGYTF. In DNA, the CDR3 is TGTGCCAGCTCATATACCGGGATAGACTATGGCTACACCTTC. The chain is built from TRBV18 and TRBJ1-2, with unresolved D. Trimming stripped 5 bases from V and 3 bases from J, with 13 bases between. The germline gives CDR1 KGHSH, CDR2 LQKENI. There are 14 residues in the CDR3.

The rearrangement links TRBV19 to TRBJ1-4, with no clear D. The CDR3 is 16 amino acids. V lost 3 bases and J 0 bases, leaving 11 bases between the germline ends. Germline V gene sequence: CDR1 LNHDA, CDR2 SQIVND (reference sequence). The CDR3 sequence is CASSIISGATNEKLFF. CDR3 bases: TGTGCCAGTAGTATTATTTCGGGTGCAACTAATGAAAAACTGTTTTTT. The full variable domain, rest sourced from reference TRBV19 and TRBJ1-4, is DGGITQSPKYLFRKEGQNVTLSCEQNLNHDAMYWYRQDPGQGLRLIYYSQIVNDFQKGDIAEGYSVSREKKESFPLTVTSAQKNPTAFYLCASSIISGATNEKLFFGSGTQLSVL.

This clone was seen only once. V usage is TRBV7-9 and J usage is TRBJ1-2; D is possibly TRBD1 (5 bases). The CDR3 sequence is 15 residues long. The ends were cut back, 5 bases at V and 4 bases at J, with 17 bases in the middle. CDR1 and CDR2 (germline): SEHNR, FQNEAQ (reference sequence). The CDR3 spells CASSLGTAGTYGYTF. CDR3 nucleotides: TGTGCCAGCAGCCTAGGGACCGCGGGGACCTATGGCTACACCTTC.

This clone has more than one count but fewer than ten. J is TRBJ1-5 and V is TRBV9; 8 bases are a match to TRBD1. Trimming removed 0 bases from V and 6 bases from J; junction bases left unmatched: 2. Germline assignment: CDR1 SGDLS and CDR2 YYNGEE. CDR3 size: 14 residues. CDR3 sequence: CASSVGQGTQPQHF. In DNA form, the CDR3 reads TGTGCCAGCAGCGTAGGACAGGGGACTCAGCCCCAGCATTTT.

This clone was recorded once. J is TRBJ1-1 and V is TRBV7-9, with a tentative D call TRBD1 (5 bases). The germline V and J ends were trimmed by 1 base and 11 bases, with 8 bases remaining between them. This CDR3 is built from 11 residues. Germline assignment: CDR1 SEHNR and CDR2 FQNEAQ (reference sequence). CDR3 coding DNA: TGTGCCAGCAGCTTAGAAGGGGCCGCTTTCTTT. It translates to CASSLEGAAFF.

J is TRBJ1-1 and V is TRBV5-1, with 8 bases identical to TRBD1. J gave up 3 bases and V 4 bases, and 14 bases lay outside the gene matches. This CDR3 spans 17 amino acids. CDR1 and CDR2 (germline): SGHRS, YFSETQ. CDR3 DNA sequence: TGCGCCAGCAGCGGAACCTTGACAGGGGTTGAGGACACTGAAGCTTTCTTT. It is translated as CASSGTLTGVEDTEAFF. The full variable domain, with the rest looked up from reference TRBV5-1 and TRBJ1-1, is KAGVTQTPRYLIKTRGQQVTLSCSPISGHRSVSWYQQTPGQGLQFLFEYFSETQRNKGNFPGRFSGRQFSNSRSEMNVSTLELGDSALYLCASSGTLTGVEDTEAFFGQGTRLTVV.

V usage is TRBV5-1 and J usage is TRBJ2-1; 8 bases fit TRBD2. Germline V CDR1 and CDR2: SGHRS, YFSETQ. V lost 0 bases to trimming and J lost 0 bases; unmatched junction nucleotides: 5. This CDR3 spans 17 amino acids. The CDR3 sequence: CASSLGAGGRSYNEQFF. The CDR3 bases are TGCGCCAGCAGCTTGGGGGCGGGGGGTCGCTCCTACAATGAGCAGTTCTTC.

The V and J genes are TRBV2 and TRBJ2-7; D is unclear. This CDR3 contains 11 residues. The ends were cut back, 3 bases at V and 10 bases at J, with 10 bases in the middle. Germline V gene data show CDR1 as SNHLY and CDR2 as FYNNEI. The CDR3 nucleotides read TGTGCCAGCAGTGAGGTACAGCTCCAGTACTTC. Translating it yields CASSEVQLQYF.